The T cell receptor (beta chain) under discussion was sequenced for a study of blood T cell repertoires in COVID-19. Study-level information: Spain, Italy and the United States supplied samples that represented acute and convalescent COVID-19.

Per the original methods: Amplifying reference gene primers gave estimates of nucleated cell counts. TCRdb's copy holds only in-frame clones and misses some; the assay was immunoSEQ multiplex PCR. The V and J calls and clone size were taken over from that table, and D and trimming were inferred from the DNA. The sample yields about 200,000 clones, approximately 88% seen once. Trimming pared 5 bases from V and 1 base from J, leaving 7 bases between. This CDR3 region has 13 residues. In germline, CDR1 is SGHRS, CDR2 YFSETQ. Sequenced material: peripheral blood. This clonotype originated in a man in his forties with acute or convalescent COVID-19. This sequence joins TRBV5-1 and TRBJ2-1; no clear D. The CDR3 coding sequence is TGCGCCAGCAGGCAACTATCCTACAATGAGCAGTTCTTC. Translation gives CASRQLSYNEQFF.